This T cell receptor beta chain was documented in a study of T cell responses to AZD1222 COVID-19 vaccine. Sequencing was performed with immunoSEQ multiplex PCR; in TCRdb, only in-frame clones are kept and a portion is missing. The sample has about 200,000 clones; approximately 93% are singletons. As regards this clone: What it recognizes is unknown.

Germline CDR1 is SGHNT and CDR2 is YYREEE (reference sequence). Trimming stripped 2 bases from V and 8 bases from J, with 16 bases between. The CDR3 runs to 14 residues. Overall study findings and caveats: Clonal diversity was possibly underestimated; the donors were predominantly white British and more often female. Distributed over spike, vaccine-associated CD4 TCRs predominated at 160-218 and 743-854. Seropositive at baseline were only six or seven AZD1222 recipients. Two doses of AZD1222 preceded a rise in Spike-specific TCR breadth and depth.

The clonotype comes from an adult who received the AZD1222 COVID-19 vaccine. This specimen consisted of peripheral blood, obtained 28 days after the second AZD1222 dose. The chain combines TRBV5-4 with TRBJ1-2; tentative D call: TRBD1 (6 bases). This chain's CDR3 is CASSFQGTGGGYTF. CDR3 DNA sequence: TGTGCCAGCAGCTTTCAGGGGACGGGCGGGGGCTACACCTTC.